This passage covers 26 T cell receptor beta chains from one sample sequenced in a study of T cells in Graves' hyperthyroidism and ophthalmopathy. Authors of the study amplified TCR beta CDR3 regions from RNA transcripts. First-round RT-PCR targeting the TCR CDR3 was performed with the HTBI primer set. MiXCR, applied by TCRdb to the multiplex PCR reads, yields one record per CDR3 protein. There are 700,000 or so distinct CDR3 sequences in the sample; 16% occur only once, and approximately 8% lies in the top ten. Sequencing input: blood. These receptor sequences come from a man aged 18 to 30 with Graves' hyperthyroidism.

The V and J genes are TRBV2 and TRBJ2-5, with D unresolved. Trimming shortened V by 5 bases and J by 5 bases, and 15 bases separated the two germline ends. Germline loops: CDR1 SNHLY, CDR2 FYNNEI. This CDR3 comprises 14 residues. CDR3 protein: CASSSQSIGETQYF. In nucleotides, the CDR3 is TGTGCCAGCAGTTCACAGAGTATAGGGGAGACCCAGTACTTC.

This clonotype was detected only a few times. V gene TRBV6-1 combines with J gene TRBJ2-7; 7 nucleotides agree with TRBD1. V was clipped by 4 bases and J by 4 bases; unmatched bases: 4. This CDR3 spans 13 amino acids. The germline V gene encodes CDR1 MNHNS and CDR2 SASEGT. CDR3 sequence: CASSVVRGYEQYF. Here the CDR3 DNA reads TGTGCCAGCAGTGTCGTCAGGGGGTACGAGCAGTACTTC.

The table lists this clonotype with a few counts. The genes are TRBV2 and TRBJ2-5, with D unresolved. With 6 bases removed from V and 4 bases from J, the gap between germline ends came to 6 bases. Germline CDR1 is SNHLY and CDR2 is FYNNEI. The CDR3 length is 11 residues. The CDR3 protein is CASRASETQYF. The CDR3 DNA reads TGTGCCAGCAGAGCCTCAGAGACCCAGTACTTC.

This clonotype was seen more than once but under ten times. The J gene is TRBJ1-5, the V gene TRBV6-2 or TRBV6-3; D ambiguous. Between the trimmed V and J ends, which lost 6 bases and 0 bases, there was a span of 9 bases. The CDR3 is 14 residues long. CDR1 and CDR2 (germline): MNHEY, SVGEGT. CDR3 coding DNA: TGTGCCAGCAGCCTTCGGTCTAGCAATCAGCCCCAGCATTTT. Amino acids: CASSLRSSNQPQHF.

This clonotype was counted ten times or more. The chain is built from TRBV28 and TRBJ2-1, with TRBD1 matching 7 bases. The V gene's germline CDR1 is MDHEN and CDR2 SYDVKM. V lost 8 bases to trimming and J lost 5 bases; unmatched junction nucleotides: 18. The CDR3 consists of 17 residues. CDR3 region: CASHLGRGWENHNEQFF. Written as DNA, the CDR3 is TGTGCCAGCCATTTAGGCAGGGGGTGGGAGAACCACAATGAGCAGTTCTTC.

This clonotype was observed at least ten times. The chain recombines TRBV5-1 with TRBJ1-2; 8 nucleotides agree with TRBD1. J lost 4 bases, V lost 2 bases, and 7 bases had no gene match. The CDR3 has 15 amino acids. From germline, CDR1 is SGHRS and CDR2 YFSETQ. The CDR3 here is CASSLKAGGGYGYTF. The CDR3 nucleotides are TGCGCCAGCAGCTTAAAGGCAGGGGGCGGCTATGGCTACACCTTC.

The genes are TRBV7-9 and TRBJ2-1; 11 bases align to TRBD2. CDR1 and CDR2 from the germline V gene are SEHNR and FQNEAQ (reference sequence). V lost 5 bases, J lost 0 bases, and 9 bases stayed unmatched. The CDR3 contains 18 residues. CDR3 sequence reads: CASSPALAGGRSYNEQFF. The CDR3 bases are TGTGCCAGCAGCCCTGCCCTAGCGGGAGGACGCTCCTACAATGAGCAGTTCTTC.

The V call is TRBV5-4, the J call TRBJ1-1, with D possibly matching TRBD1 (6 bases). The germline V gene encodes CDR1 SGHNT and CDR2 YYREEE (reference sequence). Trimming left V 10 bases short and J 1 base short, with 20 bases between. The CDR3 runs 15 residues. The CDR3 protein is CAATGYNSQNTEAFF. CDR3 nucleotide sequence: TGTGCCGCAACAGGGTACAATTCACAGAACACTGAAGCTTTCTTT.

The sample holds many counts of this clonotype. This chain joins TRBV20-1 and TRBJ1-2; 7 positions match TRBD1. Germline V CDR1 and CDR2: DFQATT, SNEGSKA (reference sequence). Trimming cost V 0 bases and J 8 bases; bases outside gene matches: 3. The CDR3 runs to 12 residues. CDR3 bases: TGCAGTGCTAGAGACACAGGGGAAGGCTACACCTTC. Its protein is CSARDTGEGYTF.

The chain links TRBV9 to TRBJ1-4; no clear D gene. Trimming removed 3 bases from V and 8 bases from J, with 8 bases in between. CDR1 is SGDLS and CDR2 is YYNGEE in the germline V gene. There are 12 residues in the CDR3. The CDR3 region is CASSAEGEKLFF. CDR3 DNA: TGTGCCAGCAGCGCGGAAGGGGAAAAACTGTTTTTT.

This chain connects TRBV28 to TRBJ2-1; D unresolved. The length of the CDR3 is 10 residues. The V end was cut by 11 bases, the J end by 3 bases, with 5 bases between. Per the germline V gene, CDR1 is MDHEN and CDR2 is SYDVKM. CDR3 coding DNA: TGTGCCGTTGGCTACAATGAGCAGTTCTTC. The encoded protein is CAVGYNEQFF.

This clonotype came up once. As DNA, the CDR3 is TGTGCCAGCAGCTTAGGCGTATTGAGCTCCTATAATTCACCCCTCCACTTT. This sequence encodes CASSLGVLSSYNSPLHF. The chain has TRBV13 and TRBJ1-6; D call uncertain. The CDR3 has 17 amino acids. V shed 0 bases and J shed 0 bases, with 9 bases lying between them. The germline V gene has CDR1 PRHDT and CDR2 FYEKMQ (reference sequence).

Ten or more counts support this clonotype. V is TRBV11-2 and J is TRBJ2-3; D gene uncertain. V dropped 2 bases and J dropped 1 base, with 13 bases sitting between them. Germline values: CDR1 SGHAT, CDR2 FQNNGV. The CDR3 spans 16 residues. CDR3 region: CASSLWLPSRTDTQYF. The CDR3 DNA reads TGTGCCAGCAGCTTATGGTTGCCCTCACGCACAGATACGCAGTATTTT.

This clonotype was counted many times. The chain employs TRBV2 and TRBJ2-5; no clear D. V dropped 4 bases and J dropped 2 bases, with 11 bases sitting between them. This CDR3 is built from 14 residues. The germline gives CDR1 SNHLY, CDR2 FYNNEI. CDR3 nucleotide sequence: TGTGCCAGCAGTGCCCAGACTGTTCAAGAGACCCAGTACTTC. Its protein product is CASSAQTVQETQYF.

Only a few counts were recorded for this clonotype. The chain uses TRBV19 and TRBJ2-1, with 11 bases lining up with TRBD2. The CDR3 contains 16 residues. J gave up 8 bases and V 5 bases, and 11 bases lay outside the gene matches. Germline V lookup: CDR1 LNHDA, CDR2 SQIVND (reference sequence). CDR3 region: CASSPVSSGRCDEQFF. DNA of the CDR3: TGTGCCAGTAGTCCGGTGTCTAGCGGGAGGTGCGATGAGCAGTTCTTC.

This clonotype was recorded a few times. V is TRBV28 and J is TRBJ2-1, with 14 bases that match TRBD2. The CDR3 has 16 amino acids. Germline CDR1 MDHEN, CDR2 SYDVKM. V trimming: 3 bases; J trimming: 6 bases; junction bases outside the gene matches: 4. The CDR3 nucleotides read TGTGCCAGCAGTTTGCCGGGGACTAGCGGGGGCAATGAGCAGTTCTTC. Protein sequence: CASSLPGTSGGNEQFF.

The chain joins TRBV7-3 to TRBJ2-2, with 10 bases fitting TRBD1. Germline loops: CDR1 SGHTA, CDR2 FQGTGA. This CDR3 comprises 16 residues. The trim removed 5 bases at V and 4 bases at J, leaving 7 bases unmatched. The CDR3 here is CASSPRQGASTGELFF. The CDR3 DNA reads as TGTGCCAGCAGCCCAAGACAGGGGGCAAGCACCGGGGAGCTGTTTTTT.

In its sample, this clonotype was seen many times. The chain combines TRBV20-1 with TRBJ1-2, with a tentative D call TRBD1 (5 bases). Deletions cut 1 base from V and 2 bases from J, with 5 bases between. Germline V gene lookup returns CDR1 DFQATT and CDR2 SNEGSKA (reference sequence). There are 12 residues in the CDR3. The CDR3 loop reads CSARGGNYGYTF. CDR3 nucleotides: TGCAGTGCTAGAGGGGGGAACTATGGCTACACCTTC.

A few counts support this clonotype. The rearrangement links TRBV7-9 to TRBJ2-4; D unclear. Trimming removed 2 bases at V and 0 bases at J, with 8 bases between. Germline CDR1 is SEHNR and CDR2 is FQNEAQ (reference sequence). The CDR3 extends over 15 amino acids. The chain's CDR3 is CASSLKARAKNIQYF. The CDR3 DNA is TGTGCCAGCAGCTTAAAGGCCCGAGCCAAAAACATTCAGTACTTC.

The chain joins TRBV20-1 to TRBJ2-3; 8 bases agree with TRBD2. The CDR3 spans 16 residues. Germline V gene sequence: CDR1 DFQATT, CDR2 SNEGSKA (reference sequence). The ends lost 0 bases at V and 3 bases at J; junction bases unmatched: 8. CDR3 loop: CSARDPGGRETDTQYF. Written as DNA, the CDR3 is TGCAGTGCTAGAGATCCGGGAGGGAGGGAGACAGATACGCAGTATTTT.

The gene calls are TRBV7-2 and TRBJ1-6, with TRBD1 identical over 7 bases. Germline loops: CDR1 SGHTA, CDR2 FQGNSA. The CDR3 has 15 amino acids. Trimming cost V 5 bases and J 12 bases; bases outside gene matches: 13. The CDR3 protein is CASSPSGQPLGPLHF. The CDR3 nucleotides read TGTGCCAGCAGCCCGTCGGGACAGCCCCTGGGACCCCTCCACTTT.

V usage is TRBV7-2 and J usage is TRBJ2-1; 7 nucleotides match TRBD1. Trimming at V came to 2 bases and at J to 0 bases, leaving 4 bases not matched to a gene. From germline, CDR1 is SGHTA and CDR2 FQGNSA. CDR3 size: 16 residues. CDR3 sequence (DNA): TGTGCCAGCAGCTTACCAGGGGGACCCTCCTACAATGAGCAGTTCTTC. Translated, it gives CASSLPGGPSYNEQFF.

This clonotype has a count of ten or more. CDR3 region: CAWSVRDRAEAFF. The CDR3 bases are TGTGCCTGGAGTGTACGGGACAGGGCTGAAGCTTTCTTT. This chain links TRBV30 with TRBJ1-1, with 9 bases matching TRBD1. The CDR3 has 13 residues. Losses at the gene ends were 0 bases for V and 6 bases for J; bases not matched to a gene: 2. Germline V gene data show CDR1 as GTSNPN and CDR2 as SVGIG (reference sequence).

This clonotype was found many times. The chain has TRBV18 and TRBJ1-2; D uncertain. V lost 2 bases and J lost 8, with 15 bases in between. The germline V gene encodes CDR1 KGHSH and CDR2 LQKENI. The CDR3 has 14 residues. The CDR3 region is CASSPSRTAGGYTF. For the CDR3, the DNA is TGTGCCAGCTCACCATCCCGGACCGCAGGCGGCTACACCTTC.

This clonotype was counted between two and nine times. The V and J genes are TRBV25-1 and TRBJ1-2, with D perhaps matching TRBD1 (5 bases). Looked up from germline, CDR1 is MGHDK and CDR2 is SYGVNS. There are 14 residues in the CDR3. With 2 bases removed from V and 3 bases from J, the gap between germline ends came to 10 bases. CDR3 protein: CASSEEGRDYGYTF. DNA of the CDR3: TGTGCCAGCAGTGAAGAGGGACGGGACTATGGCTACACCTTC.

The chain is built from TRBV2 and TRBJ1-2; 7 bases fit TRBD1. CDR3 length: 14 residues. In germline, CDR1 is SNHLY, CDR2 FYNNEI. The J segment lost 4 bases and the V segment lost 10 bases, leaving 12 bases of the junction unmatched. The CDR3 region has the DNA TGTGCCACCCCGGGACAGACCAGCCCCTATGGCTACACCTTC. It codes for CATPGQTSPYGYTF.